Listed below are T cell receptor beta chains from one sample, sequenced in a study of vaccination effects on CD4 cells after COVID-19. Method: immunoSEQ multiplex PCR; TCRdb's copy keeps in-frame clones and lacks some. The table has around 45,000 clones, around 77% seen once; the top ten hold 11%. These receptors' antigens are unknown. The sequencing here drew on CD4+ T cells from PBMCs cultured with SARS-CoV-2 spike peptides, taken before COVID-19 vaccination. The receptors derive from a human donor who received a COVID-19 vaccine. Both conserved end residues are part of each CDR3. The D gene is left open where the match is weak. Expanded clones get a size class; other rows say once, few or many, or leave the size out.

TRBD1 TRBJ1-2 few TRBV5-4 TGTGCCAGCAGCTTCGAGGAGGGGGCGCGAGGCTACACCTTC CASSFEEGARGYTF
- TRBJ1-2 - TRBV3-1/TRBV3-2 TGTGCCAGCAGCATACAGCCTACAGGCTCTGGCTACACCTTC CASSIQPTGSGYTF
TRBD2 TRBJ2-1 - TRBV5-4 TGTGCCAGCAGCACGCGGGGGGCTAGCTACAATGAGCAGTTCTTC CASSTRGASYNEQFF
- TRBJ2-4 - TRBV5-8 TGTGCCAGCAGCTTAGATAGCAGGGGCATTCAGTACTTC CASSLDSRGIQYF
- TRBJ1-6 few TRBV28 TGTGCCAGCAGGCAGGGAGCAGATTCACCCCTCCACTTT CASRQGADSPLHF
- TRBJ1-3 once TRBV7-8 TGTGCCAGCAGCCTAACCCCGGGGTTCGGAAACACCATATATTTT CASSLTPGFGNTIYF
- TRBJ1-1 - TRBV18 TGTGCCAGCTCCCTCTCGGGAGGGGACGCTGAAGCTTTCTTT CASSLSGGDAEAFF
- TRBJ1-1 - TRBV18 TGTGCCAGCTCACCCGGGACGCCTGAAGCTTTCTTT CASSPGTPEAFF
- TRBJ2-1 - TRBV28 TGTGCCAGCACTGCCTGGGGAAAGGCCAACAATGAGCAGTTCTTC CASTAWGKANNEQFF
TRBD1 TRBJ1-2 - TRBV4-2 TGTGCCAGCAGCCAAGAACAGGGGGATGGCTACACCTTC CASSQEQGDGYTF
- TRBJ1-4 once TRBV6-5 TGTGCCAGCAGATCCCGGGTTCTTAATGAAAAACTGTTTTTT CASRSRVLNEKLFF
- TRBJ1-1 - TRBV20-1 TGCAGTGCTAGTAACGGGAGGAGCACTGAAGCTTTCTTT CSASNGRSTEAFF
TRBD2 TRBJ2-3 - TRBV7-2 TGTGCCAGCAGCTTTAGACTAGCGGGGAACACAGATACGCAGTATTTT CASSFRLAGNTDTQYF
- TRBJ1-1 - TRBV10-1 TGCGCCAGCAGTGACGACAGATCAGCTAACACTGAAGCTTTCTTT CASSDDRSANTEAFF
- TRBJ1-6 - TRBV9 TGTGCCAGCAGCGTAGGGGGATTAGCAGATTCACCCCTCCACTTT CASSVGGLADSPLHF
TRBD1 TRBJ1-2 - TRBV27 TGTGCCAGCAGATCTTCGACAGGGGAACGCTATGGCTACACCTTC CASRSSTGERYGYTF
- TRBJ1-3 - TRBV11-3 TGTGCCAGCAGCCGTGGGGGGACTGGAAACACCATATATTTT CASSRGGTGNTIYF
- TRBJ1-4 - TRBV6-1 TGTGCCAGCAGTGAAAATCTGGGGAATGAAAAACTGTTTTTT CASSENLGNEKLFF
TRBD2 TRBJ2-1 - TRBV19 TGTGCCAGTAGTAGGGGGGGTCGCGGTTATGAGCAGTTCTTC CASSRGGRGYEQFF
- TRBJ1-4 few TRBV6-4 TGTGCCAGCAAGAGGGCAGGGAAGGGTGTTGACGGTGAAAAACTGTTTTTT CASKRAGKGVDGEKLFF
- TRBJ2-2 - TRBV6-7 TGTGCCAGCAGTTACGTGGGACGGGGCACCGGGGAGCTGTTTTTT CASSYVGRGTGELFF
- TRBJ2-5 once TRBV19 TGTGCCAGTAGCCTGGGGCGGACCCAGTACTTC CASSLGRTQYF
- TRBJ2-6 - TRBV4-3 TGCGCCAGCAGCCGAGAGCAGGCCTCTGGGGCCAACGTCCTGACTTTC CASSREQASGANVLTF
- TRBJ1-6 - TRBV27 TGTGCCAGCAGTTTGAAGGGGCCCTATAATTCACCCCTCCACTTT CASSLKGPYNSPLHF
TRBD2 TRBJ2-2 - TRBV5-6 TGTGCCAGCAGCTTGGCCGGGAGGGGAGCCACCGGGGAGCTGTTTTTT CASSLAGRGATGELFF
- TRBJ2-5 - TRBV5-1 TGCGCCAGCAGCTTAATACTGTACCAAGAGACCCAGTACTTC CASSLILYQETQYF
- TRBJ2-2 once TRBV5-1 TGCGCCAGCAGCGCGAGGATCATAGGACAGTCGAACACCGGGGAGCTGTTTTTT CASSARIIGQSNTGELFF
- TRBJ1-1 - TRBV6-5 TGTGCCATCAATACAGGGCCCAACACTGAAGCTTTCTTT CAINTGPNTEAFF
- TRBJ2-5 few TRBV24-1 TGTGCCACCAGTGAACCGAGGGGGTACCAAGAGACCCAGTACTTC CATSEPRGYQETQYF
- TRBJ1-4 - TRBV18 TGTGCCAGCTCACCACGGACACCTAATGAAAAACTGTTTTTT CASSPRTPNEKLFF
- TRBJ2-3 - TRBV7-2 TGTGCCAGCAGCGCAACAAGGCGGGATACGCAGTATTTT CASSATRRDTQYF
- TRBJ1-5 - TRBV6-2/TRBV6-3 TGTGCCAGCAGTGATTGGGGAGGGAAGAGTCAGCCCCAGCATTTT CASSDWGGKSQPQHF
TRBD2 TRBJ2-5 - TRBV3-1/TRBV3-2 TGTGCCAGCAGCCAAGATCCATGGGGGTTCGGGGGGGGATTAGAGACCCAGTACTTC CASSQDPWGFGGGLETQYF
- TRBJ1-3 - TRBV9 TGTGCCAGCAGCGTAGACACACAGGGAAACACCATATATTTT CASSVDTQGNTIYF
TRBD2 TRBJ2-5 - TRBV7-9 TGTGCCAGCAGCTTTCGTGGTAGCGGGGGGCTGAGAGAGACCCAGTACTTC CASSFRGSGGLRETQYF
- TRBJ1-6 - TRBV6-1 TGTGCCAGCAGAGCAGACAGTTATAATTCACCCCTCCACTTT CASRADSYNSPLHF
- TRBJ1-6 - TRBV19 TGTGCCAGTAGTACAACCGGGACTTCGATTAGCTCCTATAATTCACCCCTCCACTTT CASSTTGTSISSYNSPLHF
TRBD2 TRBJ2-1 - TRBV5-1 TGCGCCAGCAGCTTGGAGGGCAGGGAGGGCTACAATGAGCAGTTCTTC CASSLEGREGYNEQFF
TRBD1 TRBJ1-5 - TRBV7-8 TGTGCCAGCAGCTTCGGGACAGGGGGTAGCAATCAGCCCCAGCATTTT CASSFGTGGSNQPQHF
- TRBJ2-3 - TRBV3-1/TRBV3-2 TGTGCCAGCAGCCAAGATCAGGGTAGCACAGATACGCAGTATTTT CASSQDQGSTDTQYF
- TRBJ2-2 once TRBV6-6 TGTGCCAGCAGTTACTCCACCCGGGACCGGGAGCTGTTTTTT CASSYSTRDRELFF
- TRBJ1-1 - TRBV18 TGTGCCAGCTCACCAACAGGTTGGAACACTGAAGCTTTCTTT CASSPTGWNTEAFF
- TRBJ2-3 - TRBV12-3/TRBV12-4 TGTGCCAGCAGTTGGGTGGTAGATACGCAGTATTTT CASSWVVDTQYF
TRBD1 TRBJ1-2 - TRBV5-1 TGCGCCAGCAGCCGGACAGGGGGCGCGGGGTATGGCTACACCTTC CASSRTGGAGYGYTF
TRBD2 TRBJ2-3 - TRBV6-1 TGTGCCAGCAGTGATAGAACTAGCGGGGGGACCTACACAGATACGCAGTATTTT CASSDRTSGGTYTDTQYF
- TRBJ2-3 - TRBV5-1 TGCGCCAGCAAGAAGGACACGTCTAGCACAGATACGCAGTATTTT CASKKDTSSTDTQYF
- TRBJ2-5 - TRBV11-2 TGTGCCAGCAGCTTAGATCCAGGGGTTGGTGGCCAGTACTTC CASSLDPGVGGQYF
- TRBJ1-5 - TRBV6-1 TGTGCCAGCAGTGGGGGACATAAGAATAGCAATCAGCCCCAGCATTTT CASSGGHKNSNQPQHF
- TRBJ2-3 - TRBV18 TGTGCCAGCTCACGACAGGCAAACACAGATACGCAGTATTTT CASSRQANTDTQYF